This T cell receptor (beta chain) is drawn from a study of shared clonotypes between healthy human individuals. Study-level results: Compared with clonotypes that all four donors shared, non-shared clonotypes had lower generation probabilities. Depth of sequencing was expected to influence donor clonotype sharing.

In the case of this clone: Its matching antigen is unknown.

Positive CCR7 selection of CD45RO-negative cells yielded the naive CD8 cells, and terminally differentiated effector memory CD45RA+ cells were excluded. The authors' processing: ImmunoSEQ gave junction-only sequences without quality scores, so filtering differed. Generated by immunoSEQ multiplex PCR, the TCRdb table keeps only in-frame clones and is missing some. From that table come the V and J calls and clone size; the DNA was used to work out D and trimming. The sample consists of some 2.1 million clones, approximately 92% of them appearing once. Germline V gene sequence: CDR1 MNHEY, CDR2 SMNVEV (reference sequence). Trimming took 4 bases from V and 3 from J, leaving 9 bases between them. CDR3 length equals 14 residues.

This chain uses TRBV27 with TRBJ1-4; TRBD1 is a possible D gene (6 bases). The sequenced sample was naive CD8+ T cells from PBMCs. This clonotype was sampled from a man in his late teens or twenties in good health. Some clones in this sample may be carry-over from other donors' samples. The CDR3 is CASSYGGPNEKLFF. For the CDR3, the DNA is TGTGCCAGCAGTTATGGGGGGCCTAATGAAAAACTGTTTTTT.